The present TCR beta chain was sequenced within a study of cytomegalovirus exposure and HLA in healthy donors. CDR1 is SQVTM and CDR2 is ANQGSEA in the germline V gene. Trimming took off 7 bases at V and 2 bases at J, with 12 bases between the two ends. This CDR3 is built from 13 residues. It was with 60 Vbeta and 13 Jbeta primers that the PCR ran. Sequencing was performed with immunoSEQ multiplex PCR; in TCRdb, only in-frame clones are kept and a portion is missing. Of 55,000 to 70,000 clones listed, over 75% are singletons. This sequence originates from a male donor in good health and CMV-seropositive. J is TRBJ1-3 and V is TRBV29-1; a possible D gene is TRBD1 (6 bases). The sequenced sample was PBMCs. The CDR3 sequence is CSARGGPGNTIYF. The CDR3 DNA follows: TGCAGCGCGAGGGGGGGACCTGGAAACACCATATATTTT.